This T cell receptor beta chain derives from a study of T-cell memory formation after mild COVID-19. TCRdb fed the 5' RACE reads into MiXCR, producing one record per CDR3 protein. The table lists hundreds of thousands of distinct CDR3 sequences, more than 15% of them singletons. This clonotype was counted a few times. The V gene end was trimmed by 0 bases and the J gene end by 5 bases; junction bases not matched to a gene: 10. Germline CDR1 is WSHSY and CDR2 is SAAADI. CDR3 length: 16 residues. Sequenced material: PBMCs or a T cell subset sorted from them (not recorded which). This receptor was obtained from a young man who had mild COVID-19 (a few samples of this study predate the infection). Cell type and time point are not known. The chain is built from TRBV10-2 and TRBJ2-7, with 7 bases fitting TRBD2. CDR3 nucleotides: TGCGCCAGCAGTGAGTCACAAGGACTAGTCGGCCACGAGCAGTACTTC. It translates to CASSESQGLVGHEQYF.